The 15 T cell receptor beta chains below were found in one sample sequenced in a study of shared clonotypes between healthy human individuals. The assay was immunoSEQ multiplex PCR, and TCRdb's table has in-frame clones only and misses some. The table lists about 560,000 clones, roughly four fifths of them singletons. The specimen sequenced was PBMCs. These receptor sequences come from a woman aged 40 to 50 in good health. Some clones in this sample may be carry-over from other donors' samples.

The DNA of the CDR3 is TGTGCCAGCAGTAGCGGGAGGGCCAGGGAGACCCAGTACTTC. Protein product: CASSSGRARETQYF. V gene TRBV6-1 combines with J gene TRBJ2-5, with 10 positions matching TRBD2. The V gene end was trimmed by 5 bases and the J gene end by 5 bases; junction bases not matched to a gene: 5. The CDR3 loop spans 14 amino acids. Germline CDR1 MNHNS, CDR2 SASEGT.

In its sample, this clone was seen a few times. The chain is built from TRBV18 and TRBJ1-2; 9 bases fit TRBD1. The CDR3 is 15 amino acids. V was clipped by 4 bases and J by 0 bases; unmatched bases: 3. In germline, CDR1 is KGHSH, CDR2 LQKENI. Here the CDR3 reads CASSQDRGSNYGYTF. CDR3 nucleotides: TGTGCCAGCTCACAGGACAGGGGATCTAACTATGGCTACACCTTC.

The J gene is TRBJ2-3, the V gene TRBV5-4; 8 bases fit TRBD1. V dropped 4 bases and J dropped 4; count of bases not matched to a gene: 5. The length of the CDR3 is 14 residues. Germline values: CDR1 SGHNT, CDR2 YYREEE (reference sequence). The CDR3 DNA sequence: TGTGCCAGCAGCACAAGACAGGGGTCAGATACGCAGTATTTT. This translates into CASSTRQGSDTQYF. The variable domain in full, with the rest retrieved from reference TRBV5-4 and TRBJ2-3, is ETGVTQSPTHLIKTRGQQVTLRCSSQSGHNTVSWYQQALGQGPQFIFQYYREEENGRGNFPPRFSGLQFPNYSSELNVNALELDDSALYLCASSTRQGSDTQYFGPGTRLTVL.

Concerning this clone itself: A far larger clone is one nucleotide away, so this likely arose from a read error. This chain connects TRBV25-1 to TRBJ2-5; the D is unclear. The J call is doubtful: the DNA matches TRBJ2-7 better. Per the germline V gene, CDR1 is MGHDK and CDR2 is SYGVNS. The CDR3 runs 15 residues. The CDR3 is CASNGPLENSYEQYF. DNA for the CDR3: TGTGCCAGCAATGGCCCCCTGGAGAACTCCTACGAGCAGTACTTC.

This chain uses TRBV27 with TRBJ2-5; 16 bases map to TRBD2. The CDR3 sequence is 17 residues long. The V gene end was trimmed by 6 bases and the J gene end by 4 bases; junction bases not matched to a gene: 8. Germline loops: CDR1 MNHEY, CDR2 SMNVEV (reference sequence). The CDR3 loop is CASRSGLAGGVPETQYF. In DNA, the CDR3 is TGTGCCAGCAGGTCGGGACTAGCGGGAGGGGTCCCAGAGACCCAGTACTTC.

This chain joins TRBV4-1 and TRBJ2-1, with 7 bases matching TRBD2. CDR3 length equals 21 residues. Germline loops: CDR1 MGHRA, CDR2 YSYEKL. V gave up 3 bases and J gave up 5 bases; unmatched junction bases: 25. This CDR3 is CASSHITRGTNRGFDHNEQFF. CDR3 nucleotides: TGCGCCAGCAGCCATATAACACGGGGGACTAACCGGGGATTCGACCACAATGAGCAGTTCTTC.

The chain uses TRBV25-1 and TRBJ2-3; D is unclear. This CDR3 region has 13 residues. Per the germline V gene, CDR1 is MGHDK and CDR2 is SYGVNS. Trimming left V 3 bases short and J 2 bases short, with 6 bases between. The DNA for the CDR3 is TGTGCCAGCAGTGATCTCTACACAGATACGCAGTATTTT. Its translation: CASSDLYTDTQYF. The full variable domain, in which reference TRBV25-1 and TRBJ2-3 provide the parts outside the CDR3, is EADIYQTPRYLVIGTGKKITLECSQTMGHDKMYWYQQDPGMELHLIHYSYGVNSTEKGDLSSESTVSRIRTEHFPLTLESARPSHTSQYLCASSDLYTDTQYFGPGTRLTVL.

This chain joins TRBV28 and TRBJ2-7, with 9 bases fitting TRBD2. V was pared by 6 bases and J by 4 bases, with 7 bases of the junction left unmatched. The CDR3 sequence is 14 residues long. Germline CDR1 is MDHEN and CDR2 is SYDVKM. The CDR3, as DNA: TGTGCCAGCAGCCCCCGGACTAGCGCTTACGAGCAGTACTTC. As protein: CASSPRTSAYEQYF.

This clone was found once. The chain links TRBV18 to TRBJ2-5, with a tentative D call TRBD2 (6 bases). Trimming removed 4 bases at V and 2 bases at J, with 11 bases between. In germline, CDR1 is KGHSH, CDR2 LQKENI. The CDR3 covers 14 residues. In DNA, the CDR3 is TGTGCCAGCTCACGGAGGGAGGAACAAGAGACCCAGTACTTC. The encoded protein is CASSRREEQETQYF.

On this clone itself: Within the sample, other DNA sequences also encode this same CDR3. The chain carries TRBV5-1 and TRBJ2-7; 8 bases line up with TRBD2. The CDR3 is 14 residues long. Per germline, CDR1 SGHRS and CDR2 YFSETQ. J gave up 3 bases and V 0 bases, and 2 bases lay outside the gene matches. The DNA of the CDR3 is TGCGCCAGCAGCTTGGCCGGGACTAGCTACGAGCAGTACTTC. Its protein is CASSLAGTSYEQYF.

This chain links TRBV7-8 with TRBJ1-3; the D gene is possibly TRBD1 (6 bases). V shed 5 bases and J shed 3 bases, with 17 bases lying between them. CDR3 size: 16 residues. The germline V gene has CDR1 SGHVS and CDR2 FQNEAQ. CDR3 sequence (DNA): TGTGCCAGCAGCCGGGCGGGGGGCGCAGGTGGAAACACCATATATTTT. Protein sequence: CASSRAGGAGGNTIYF.

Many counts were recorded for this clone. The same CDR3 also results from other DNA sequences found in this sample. The CDR3 spells CASSRGQVQETQYF. The CDR3 bases are TGTGCCAGCAGCCGAGGACAGGTTCAAGAGACCCAGTACTTC. The V call is TRBV5-6, the J call TRBJ2-5, with 7 bases identical to TRBD1. The CDR3 is made up of 14 amino acids. Trimming at V came to 4 bases and at J to 2 bases, leaving 5 bases not matched to a gene. Germline V gives CDR1 SGHDT, CDR2 YYEEEE.

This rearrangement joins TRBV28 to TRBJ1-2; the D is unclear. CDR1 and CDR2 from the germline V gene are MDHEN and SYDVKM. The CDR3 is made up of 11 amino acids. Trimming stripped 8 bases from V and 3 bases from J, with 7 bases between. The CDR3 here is CASARHYGYTF. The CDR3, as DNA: TGTGCCAGCGCACGGCACTATGGCTACACCTTC.

In nucleotides, the CDR3 is TGTGCCAGCAAAACAACCGGGGATTGGGAGACCCAGTACTTC. Residues: CASKTTGDWETQYF. The chain employs TRBV2 and TRBJ2-5; tentatively, D is TRBD2 (5 bases). V lost 7 bases and J 5 bases, leaving 17 bases between the germline ends. Germline loops: CDR1 SNHLY, CDR2 FYNNEI. The CDR3 contains 14 residues.

DNA of the CDR3: TGCGCCAGCAGCCAAGTGTTGTTTTCCACCACTGAAGCTTTCTTT. Protein: CASSQVLFSTTEAFF. This chain links TRBV4-1 with TRBJ1-1; D is unclear. The CDR3 has 15 amino acids. V dropped 1 base and J dropped 4 bases, with 13 bases sitting between them. Per the germline V gene, CDR1 is MGHRA and CDR2 is YSYEKL.